These 25 T cell receptor beta chains share one sample of origin, sequenced in a study of T cells in Graves' hyperthyroidism and ophthalmopathy. RNA transcripts provided the source from which TCR beta CDR3 regions were amplified. HTBI primers were employed in a first-round RT-PCR of the TCR CDR3. MiXCR, run by TCRdb on the multiplex PCR reads, gives a single entry per CDR3 protein. The table records about 360,000 distinct CDR3 sequences, about 13% of them present only once. Sequences were obtained from blood. The origin of the receptors is a woman between 18 and 29 years old with Graves' hyperthyroidism.

This clonotype appeared many times. The rearrangement joins TRBV6-1 to TRBJ2-7; D is unresolved. Trimming pared 3 bases from V and 5 bases from J, leaving 20 bases between. Germline CDR1 MNHNS, CDR2 SASEGT. The CDR3 consists of 16 residues. The CDR3 DNA sequence: TGTGCCAGCAGTGACCGCCGACGCGCCAGCTCGAACGAGCAGTACTTC. Translation: CASSDRRRASSNEQYF.

This clonotype was seen a handful of times. The chain links TRBV7-2 to TRBJ2-5; a weak D match, TRBD1 (6 bases). The germline gives CDR1 SGHTA, CDR2 FQGNSA. The CDR3 contains 14 residues. Trimming pared 1 base from V and 2 bases from J, leaving 8 bases between. The CDR3 DNA is TGTGCCAGCAGCTTAGGGACAGTTCAAGAGACCCAGTACTTC. Amino acid sequence: CASSLGTVQETQYF.

This sequence joins TRBV6-1 and TRBJ1-1, with TRBD1 matching over 7 bases. The germline gives CDR1 MNHNS, CDR2 SASEGT. Trimming cost V 6 bases and J 3 bases; bases outside gene matches: 7. The CDR3 has 14 residues. CDR3 sequence: CASRQTGRDTEAFF. CDR3 DNA: TGTGCCAGCAGGCAGACAGGGAGGGACACTGAAGCTTTCTTT.

This clonotype showed up many times. The chain is built from TRBV2 and TRBJ1-2; D perhaps matches TRBD1 (6 bases). CDR3 length: 13 amino acids. Looked up from germline, CDR1 is SNHLY and CDR2 is FYNNEI. Trimming took 1 base from V and 8 from J, leaving 11 bases between them. The CDR3 nucleotides read TGTGCCAGCAGTGAAGACAGGGTCGGAGGCTACACCTTC. It specifies CASSEDRVGGYTF.

This rearrangement joins TRBV6-2 or TRBV6-3 to TRBJ2-7; D remains unclear. Germline V gene data show CDR1 as MNHEY and CDR2 as SVGEGT. The CDR3 consists of 13 residues. V lost 6 bases and J 6 bases, leaving 15 bases between the germline ends. CDR3 DNA sequence: TGTGCCAGCAGCTCACAGTCCTATGGCGAGCAGTACTTC. It encodes CASSSQSYGEQYF.

At least ten counts were recorded for this clonotype. The chain recombines TRBV28 with TRBJ1-5; unclear D gene. This CDR3 comprises 11 residues. Trimming removed 6 bases from V and 5 bases from J, with 5 bases in between. The germline V gene encodes CDR1 MDHEN and CDR2 SYDVKM. The CDR3 here is CASSRDQPQHF. The CDR3 region has the DNA TGTGCCAGCAGCCGGGATCAGCCCCAGCATTTT.

A note on this clonotype: Being one base from a much bigger clone, this may be a read error. This chain connects TRBV7-9 to TRBJ2-1; weak D call: TRBD1 (6 bases). V was shortened by 8 bases and J by 0 bases, with 11 bases between the two germline ends. This CDR3 is 14 amino acids long. Germline values: CDR1 SEHNR, CDR2 FQNEAQ (reference sequence). The CDR3 DNA follows: TGTGCCAGCGGCACAGGGAGCTCCTACAATGAGCAGTTCTTC. Translated, it gives CASGTGSSYNEQFF.

In its sample, this clonotype was seen many times. The chain recombines TRBV4-1 with TRBJ1-4; TRBD1 is a possible D gene (5 bases). The CDR3 length is 15 residues. Germline V gene lookup returns CDR1 MGHRA and CDR2 YSYEKL. Trimming stripped 2 bases from V and 4 bases from J, with 11 bases between. CDR3: CASSQPGQYNEKLFF. The CDR3 DNA is TGCGCCAGCAGCCAACCCGGACAATATAATGAAAAACTGTTTTTT.

This chain links TRBV29-1 with TRBJ1-3; 9 bases line up with TRBD1. This CDR3 has 14 residues. CDR1 and CDR2 from the germline V gene are SQVTM and ANQGSEA. Trimming removed 6 bases from V and 1 base from J; junction bases left unmatched: 4. The CDR3 region has the DNA TGCAGCGTCGCAGGGACAGGGTCTGGAAACACCATATATTTT. Translating gives CSVAGTGSGNTIYF. Drawing the rest from reference TRBV29-1 and TRBJ1-3, the complete variable domain is SAVISQKPSRDICQRGTSLTIQCQVDSQVTMMFWYRQQPGQSLTLIATANQGSEATYESGFVIDKFPISRPNLTFSTLTVSNMSPEDSSIYLCSVAGTGSGNTIYFGEGSWLTVV.

In the case of this clonotype: This may be a read error, as it is one base from a much larger clone. The chain combines TRBV20-1 with TRBJ2-1; 12 positions match TRBD2. The CDR3 consists of 14 residues. Germline V gives CDR1 DFQATT, CDR2 SNEGSKA (reference sequence). CDR3 sequence (DNA): TGCAGTGCCAAGGGACTAGCGGGTTACAGTGAGCAGTTCTTC. It specifies CSAKGLAGYSEQFF.

This clonotype showed up many times. The chain combines TRBV27 with TRBJ1-1; weak D call: TRBD1 (5 bases). V was cut by 1 base and J by 3 bases, with 18 bases left in between. The CDR3 is 17 amino acids. Per the germline V gene, CDR1 is MNHEY and CDR2 is SMNVEV (reference sequence). The CDR3 DNA is TGTGCCAGCAGTTTATTCGCCCCGGGACTGGGTGACACTGAAGCTTTCTTT. Protein: CASSLFAPGLGDTEAFF.

As concerns this clonotype: In this CDR3 the conserved last residue, phenylalanine or tryptophan, is missing, so a read error is likely. The chain joins TRBV7-9 to TRBJ2-1, with 7 bases lining up with TRBD2. Germline V CDR1 and CDR2: SEHNR, FQNEAQ (reference sequence). The CDR3 has 12 amino acids. V shed 3 bases and J 9 bases; nucleotides not matched to a gene: 2. The CDR3 DNA reads TGTGCCAGCAGCTTGGGAGGGACTGAGCAGTTCCTC. As protein: CASSLGGTEQFL.

The chain carries TRBV7-2 and TRBJ2-1, with D perhaps being TRBD1 or TRBD2 (5 bases each). Germline-derived CDR1 and CDR2 are SGHTA and FQGNSA. The V and J ends lost 7 bases and 9 bases respectively, with 13 bases between them. The CDR3 covers 12 residues. This CDR3 is CASNLGRPEQFF. CDR3 DNA sequence: TGTGCCAGCAACTTGGGACGGCCTGAGCAGTTCTTC.

CDR3 in DNA: TGTGCCAGCAGTTTAATGGGGTCAATCGATCAGCCCCAGCATTTT. It specifies CASSLMGSIDQPQHF. V and J are TRBV28 and TRBJ1-5; no firm D call. The V end lost 2 bases, the J end lost 5 bases, and 13 bases lay between the germline ends. The CDR3 has 15 residues. CDR1 MDHEN and CDR2 SYDVKM come from the germline V gene.

This clonotype was recorded a few times. The chain carries TRBV15 and TRBJ2-4; D is perhaps TRBD1 (6 bases). The CDR3 totals 16 residues. Per the germline V gene, CDR1 is LNHNV and CDR2 is YYDKDF (reference sequence). Trimming stripped 1 base from V and 1 base from J, with 11 bases between. Here the CDR3 reads CATSRGGQGAKNIQYF. CDR3 in DNA: TGTGCCACCAGCAGAGGAGGCCAGGGGGCCAAAAACATTCAGTACTTC.

The CDR3 DNA reads TGTGCCACCAGTGATCCGGCGGAAGGGACCCAGTACTTC. Its protein is CATSDPAEGTQYF. The chain combines TRBV24-1 with TRBJ2-5; D gene unclear. This CDR3 spans 13 amino acids. Deletions cut 3 bases from V and 7 bases from J, with 11 bases between. Per germline, CDR1 KGHDR and CDR2 SFDVKD.

This clonotype was recorded at least ten times. The chain uses TRBV20-1 and TRBJ2-3; D not certain. The CDR3 contains 14 residues. CDR1 and CDR2 (germline): DFQATT, SNEGSKA (reference sequence). With 6 bases removed from V and 2 bases from J, the gap between germline ends came to 15 bases. The DNA of the CDR3 is TGCAGTGCCCCCCGTAACGGCCCCACAGATACGCAGTATTTT. Protein sequence: CSAPRNGPTDTQYF.

This clonotype was observed many times. The chain recombines TRBV7-2 with TRBJ2-7, with 11 bases aligning to TRBD1. Germline V gives CDR1 SGHTA, CDR2 FQGNSA. V dropped 5 bases and J dropped 3; count of bases not matched to a gene: 3. This CDR3 comprises 14 residues. The DNA of the CDR3 is TGTGCCAGCAGCCGGACAGGGGGCATCTACGAGCAGTACTTC. It specifies CASSRTGGIYEQYF. Filled out from reference TRBV7-2 and TRBJ2-7, the complete variable domain reads GAGVSQSPSNKVTEKGKDVELRCDPISGHTALYWYRQSLGQGLEFLIYFQGNSAPDKSGLPSDRFSAERTGGSVSTLTIQRTQQEDSAVYLCASSRTGGIYEQYFGPGTRLTVT.

The CDR3 nucleotides are TGTGCCATCAAGGAGGGCTATGGCTACACCTTC. Encoded protein: CAIKEGYGYTF. The rearrangement joins TRBV10-3 to TRBJ1-2; D ambiguous. CDR1 is ENHRY, CDR2 SYGVKD, per germline. Trimming left V 7 bases short and J 4 bases short, with 7 bases between. The CDR3 runs 11 residues.

Details on this clonotype: Just one base apart from a much larger clone, this may be a read error. V usage is TRBV11-2 and J usage is TRBJ1-1; tentatively, D is TRBD1 (5 bases). This CDR3 has 13 residues. Germline V lookup: CDR1 SGHAT, CDR2 FQNNGV. V was clipped by 5 bases and J by 0 bases, with 7 bases between them. The CDR3 loop is CASSQTVNTEAFF. The CDR3 nucleotides read TGTGCCAGCAGCCAGACAGTGAACACTGAAGCTTTCTTT.

There are a few counts of this clonotype. The chain is built from TRBV28 and TRBJ2-1, with 11 nucleotides matching TRBD2. Trimming took 2 bases from V and 8 from J; bases not matched to a gene: 5. The CDR3 covers 15 residues. Germline CDR1 and CDR2: MDHEN and SYDVKM. In nucleotides, the CDR3 is TGTGCCAGCAGTTTAGGGCTAGCGGGAGGCGATGAGCAGTTCTTC. Amino acid sequence: CASSLGLAGGDEQFF.

In this sample, this clonotype turned up many times. The chain combines TRBV7-3 with TRBJ1-1; D gene ambiguous. This CDR3 comprises 15 residues. Trimming pared 5 bases from V and 0 bases from J, leaving 13 bases between. CDR1 SGHTA and CDR2 FQGTGA come from the germline V gene. The CDR3 DNA follows: TGTGCCAGCAGCCCCGACTCCAACATGAACACTGAAGCTTTCTTT. Translation gives CASSPDSNMNTEAFF.

This clonotype occurred many times. Here the CDR3 DNA reads TGTGCCTGGGGATATAGAAATCCCTACAATGAGCAGTTCTTC. The encoded protein is CAWGYRNPYNEQFF. The chain carries TRBV30 and TRBJ2-1; D uncertain. V was trimmed by 5 bases and J by 2 bases, leaving 13 bases between them. Per germline, CDR1 GTSNPN and CDR2 SVGIG (reference sequence). The CDR3 sequence is 14 residues long.

The rearrangement joins TRBV9 to TRBJ2-2; 11 nucleotides align to TRBD1. The CDR3 has 18 amino acids. From germline, CDR1 is SGDLS and CDR2 YYNGEE. Unmatched junction bases numbered 8, after V lost 3 bases and J lost 1 base. The CDR3 DNA sequence: TGTGCCAGCAGCGCCCTGGACAGGGGGCGCGGGAACACCGGGGAGCTGTTTTTT. Translation: CASSALDRGRGNTGELFF.

J is TRBJ2-2 and V is TRBV9, with D perhaps being TRBD1 or TRBD2 (6 bases each). The V and J ends lost 0 bases and 7 bases respectively, with 7 bases between them. The CDR3 runs to 13 residues. Germline lookup yields CDR1 SGDLS and CDR2 YYNGEE. In nucleotides, the CDR3 is TGTGCCAGCAGCGTAGAGGGGGGCGGGGAGCTGTTTTTT. Translation: CASSVEGGGELFF.